The rows below give T cell receptor beta chains drawn from one sample of a study of shared clonotypes between healthy human individuals. Clones were read by immunoSEQ multiplex PCR, and TCRdb kept only the in-frame ones, dropping some. The sample gives over a million clones, 78% of which show up once; roughly 0.65% is in the top ten. Sequenced material: memory CD4+ T cells from PBMCs. The receptors were sampled from a man in his late teens or twenties in good health. Some clones in this sample may be carry-over from other donors' samples. The CDR3 runs from the conserved cysteine through the conserved F or W. A D gene is named only where the DNA matches it firmly. Clone size is shown for a subset of rows, as once, few, many or a class of expanded clone.

>NA|TRBV18|NA|TRBJ1-1
TGTGCCAGCTCACCCCTTATAGGGGGCACTGAAGCTTTCTTT
CASSPLIGGTEAFF
>TRBD2|TRBV25-1|NA|TRBJ2-5
TGTGCCAGCAGTGTGGAGCGGGAGGGTTGGAGGGAGACCCAGTACTTC
CASSVEREGWRETQYF
>NA|TRBV11-3|NA|TRBJ2-5
TGTGCCAGCAGCTTCAACTTACAAGAGACCCAGTACTTC
CASSFNLQETQYF
>TRBD2|TRBV5-8|NA|TRBJ2-1
TGTGCCAGCAGCTTGGGACTAGCGGAGAACAATGAGCAGTTCTTC
CASSLGLAENNEQFF
>NA|TRBV5-1|NA|TRBJ1-3
TGCGCCAGCAGCGGTCAAGCGGTGAACGGGGCTGGAAACACCATATATTTT
CASSGQAVNGAGNTIYF
>TRBD1|TRBV6-5|NA|TRBJ1-4
TGTGCCAGCGCGACAGGGGGTAATGAAAAACTGTTTTTT
CASATGGNEKLFF
>NA|TRBV15|NA|TRBJ1-3
TGTGCCACCAGCAGAGGATTTGACAGGTTTGGAAACACCATATATTTT
CATSRGFDRFGNTIYF
>NA|TRBV6-6|NA|TRBJ2-1
TGTGCCAGCAGTTACGGGGATAACTCCTACAATGAGCAGTTCTTC
CASSYGDNSYNEQFF
>TRBD1|TRBV15|NA|TRBJ2-5
TGTGCCACCAGCAGAGAGGGACAGGGGAGGGAGACCCAGTACTTC
CATSREGQGRETQYF
>TRBD1|TRBV30|many|TRBJ1-2
TGTGCCTGGAGTGTTTTAAAGGACAGGGGCGTCGACTATGGCTACACCTTC
CAWSVLKDRGVDYGYTF
>NA|TRBV2|NA|TRBJ1-2
TGTGCCAGCAGTGAAGAGGGGTCAGGGGATAGCTACACCTTC
CASSEEGSGDSYTF